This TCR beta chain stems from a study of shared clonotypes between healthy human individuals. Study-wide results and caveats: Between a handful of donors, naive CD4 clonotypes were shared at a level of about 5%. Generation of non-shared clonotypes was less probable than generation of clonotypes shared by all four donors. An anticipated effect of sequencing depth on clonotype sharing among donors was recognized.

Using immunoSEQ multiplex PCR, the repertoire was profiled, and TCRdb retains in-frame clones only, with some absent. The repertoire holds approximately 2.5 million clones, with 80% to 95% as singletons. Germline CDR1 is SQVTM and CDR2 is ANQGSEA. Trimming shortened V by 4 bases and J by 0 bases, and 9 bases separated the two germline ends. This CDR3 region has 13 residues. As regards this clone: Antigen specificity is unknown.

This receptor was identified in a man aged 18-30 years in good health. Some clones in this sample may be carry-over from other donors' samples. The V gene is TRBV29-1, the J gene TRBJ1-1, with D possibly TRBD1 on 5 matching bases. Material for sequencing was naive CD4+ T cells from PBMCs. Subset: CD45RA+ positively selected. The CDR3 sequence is CSVGEGMNTEAFF. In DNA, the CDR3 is TGCAGCGTTGGGGAGGGGATGAACACTGAAGCTTTCTTT.